This TCR beta chain was sequenced in a study of PD-1 blockade in classical Hodgkin lymphoma. Background on the study: Once every 2 weeks, patients received intravenous nivolumab at 3 mg/kg.

Trimming removed 6 bases from V and 3 bases from J; junction bases left unmatched: 6. Germline loops: CDR1 MNHNY, CDR2 SVGAGI (reference sequence). The CDR3 consists of 14 residues. The assay was immunoSEQ multiplex PCR, and TCRdb's table has in-frame clones only and misses some. The sample contains approximately 44,000 clones, under 75% of which appear only once. Study findings and constraints: TCR diversity in CD4+, not CD8+, cells rose significantly by C4D1.

Relapse after autologous stem cell transplantation occurred in every patient, and brentuximab vedotin exposure varied. Points on this clone: What it recognizes is unknown.

The receptor's source is a human donor with classical Hodgkin lymphoma. The starting material was peripheral blood mononuclear cells (PBMCs), obtained at baseline. V gene TRBV6-6 combines with J gene TRBJ1-1, with 8 bases that match TRBD1. CDR3 amino acids: CASSFQGAHTEAFF. The DNA for the CDR3 is TGTGCCAGCAGCTTTCAGGGGGCTCACACTGAAGCTTTCTTT.